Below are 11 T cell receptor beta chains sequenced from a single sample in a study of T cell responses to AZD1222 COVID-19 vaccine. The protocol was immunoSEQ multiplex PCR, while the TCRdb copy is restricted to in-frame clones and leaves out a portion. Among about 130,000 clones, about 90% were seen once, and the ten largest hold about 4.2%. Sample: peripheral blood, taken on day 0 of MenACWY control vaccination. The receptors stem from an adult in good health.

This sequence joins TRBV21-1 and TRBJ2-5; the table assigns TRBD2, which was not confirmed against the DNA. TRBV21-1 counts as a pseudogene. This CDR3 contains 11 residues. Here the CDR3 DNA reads TGTGCCAGCAGGACGGGGGAGACCCAGTACTTC. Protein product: CASRTGETQYF.

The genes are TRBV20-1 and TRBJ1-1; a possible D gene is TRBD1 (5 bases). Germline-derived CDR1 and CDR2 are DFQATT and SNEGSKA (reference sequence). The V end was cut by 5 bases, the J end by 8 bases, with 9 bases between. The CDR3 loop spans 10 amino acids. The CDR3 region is CSAGQGEAFF. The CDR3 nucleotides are TGCAGTGCTGGACAAGGGGAAGCTTTCTTT.

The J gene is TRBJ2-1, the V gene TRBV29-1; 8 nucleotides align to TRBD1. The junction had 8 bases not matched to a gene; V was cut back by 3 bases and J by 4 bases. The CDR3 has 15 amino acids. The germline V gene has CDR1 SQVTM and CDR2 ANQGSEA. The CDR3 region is CSVDQGQGWYNEQFF. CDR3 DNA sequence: TGCAGCGTTGATCAAGGACAGGGATGGTACAATGAGCAGTTCTTC.

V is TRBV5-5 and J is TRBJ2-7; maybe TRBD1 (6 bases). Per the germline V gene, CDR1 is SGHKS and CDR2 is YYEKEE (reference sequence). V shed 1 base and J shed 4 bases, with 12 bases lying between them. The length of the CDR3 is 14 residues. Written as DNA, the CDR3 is TGTGCCAGCAGCTTGACAGGGTACTCGTACGAGCAGTACTTC. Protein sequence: CASSLTGYSYEQYF.

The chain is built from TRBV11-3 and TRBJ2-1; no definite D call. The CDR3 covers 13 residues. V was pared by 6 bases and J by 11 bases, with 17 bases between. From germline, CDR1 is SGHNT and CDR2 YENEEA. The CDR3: CASSQTQYYQQFF. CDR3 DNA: TGTGCCAGCAGTCAAACCCAGTATTATCAGCAGTTCTTC.

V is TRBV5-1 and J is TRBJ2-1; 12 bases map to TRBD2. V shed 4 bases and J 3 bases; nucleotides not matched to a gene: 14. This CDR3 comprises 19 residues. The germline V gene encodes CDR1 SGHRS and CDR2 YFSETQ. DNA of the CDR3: TGCGCCAGCAGCATCCCTGGGACTAGCGGGTCGATAGACTACAATGAGCAGTTCTTC. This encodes CASSIPGTSGSIDYNEQFF.

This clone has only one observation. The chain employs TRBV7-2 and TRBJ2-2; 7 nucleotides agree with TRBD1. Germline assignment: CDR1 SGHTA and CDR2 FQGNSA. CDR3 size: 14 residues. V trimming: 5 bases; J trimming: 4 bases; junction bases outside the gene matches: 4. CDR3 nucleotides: TGTGCCAGCAGCACCGGGACAGTCACCGGGGAGCTGTTTTTT. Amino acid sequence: CASSTGTVTGELFF.

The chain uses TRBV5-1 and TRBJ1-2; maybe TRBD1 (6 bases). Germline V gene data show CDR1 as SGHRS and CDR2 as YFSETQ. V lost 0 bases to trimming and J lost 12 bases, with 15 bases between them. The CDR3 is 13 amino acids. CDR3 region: CASSLGDMGADTF. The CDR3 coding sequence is TGCGCCAGCAGCTTGGGGGACATGGGGGCCGACACCTTC.

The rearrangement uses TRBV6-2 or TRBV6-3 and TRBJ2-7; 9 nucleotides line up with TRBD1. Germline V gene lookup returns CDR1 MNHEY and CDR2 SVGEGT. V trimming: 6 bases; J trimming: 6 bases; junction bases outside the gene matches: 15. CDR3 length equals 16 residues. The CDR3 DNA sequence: TGTGCCAGCAGCCACGGGGACGGACAGGGGCTCCTCGAGCAGTACGTC. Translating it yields CASSHGDGQGLLEQYV.

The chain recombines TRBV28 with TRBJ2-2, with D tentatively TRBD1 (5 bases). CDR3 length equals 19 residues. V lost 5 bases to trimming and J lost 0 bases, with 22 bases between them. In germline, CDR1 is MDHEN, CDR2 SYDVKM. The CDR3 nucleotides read TGTGCCAGCAGTCTCAGAGCTGGGGCAGTTGACGCGAACACCGGGGAGCTGTTTTTT. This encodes CASSLRAGAVDANTGELFF.

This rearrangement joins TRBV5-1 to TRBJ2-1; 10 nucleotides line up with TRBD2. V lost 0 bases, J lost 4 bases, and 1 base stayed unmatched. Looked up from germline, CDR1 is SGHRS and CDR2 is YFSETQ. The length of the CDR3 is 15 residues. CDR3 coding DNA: TGCGCCAGCAGCTTGGCACTAGCGGGGTACAATGAGCAGTTCTTC. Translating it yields CASSLALAGYNEQFF.